This TCR beta chain was observed in a study of T cells in localized non-small cell lung cancer. Study conclusions and caveats: Longer overall survival was associated with a higher density of T cells in the blood. Investigators sequenced only a single tumor region, leaving heterogeneity possible. In adjacent lung, a median around 55 of the top 100 tumor clones were found. Measurement of T cell clonality placed uninvolved adjacent lung highest, above the level in tumor.

This clone appeared a few times. Its antigen is not known. Assay used: immunoSEQ multiplex PCR; TCRdb lists only in-frame clones, some missing. The sample has tens of thousands of clones, around 73% seen once; the top ten hold around 35%. CDR3 length equals 14 residues. Germline values: CDR1 LNHDA, CDR2 SQIVND (reference sequence). V was pared by 3 bases and J by 3 bases, with 8 bases between. This receptor was taken from a male donor older than 55 with stage II squamous cell lung carcinoma. The gene calls are TRBV19 and TRBJ1-4; D ambiguous. Here the sequenced sample was peripheral blood, taken before any cancer treatment. Here the CDR3 reads CASSISVANEKLFF. In DNA form, the CDR3 reads TGTGCCAGTAGTATTTCGGTGGCTAATGAAAAACTGTTTTTT.